The clone carrying this T cell receptor beta chain occurred a few times. The antigen is unknown. This record comes from a study of cytomegalovirus exposure and HLA in healthy donors. This CDR3 is built from 14 residues. Per the germline V gene, CDR1 is LNHDA and CDR2 is SQIVND (reference sequence). V shed 5 bases and J shed 0 bases, with 10 bases lying between them. Primers for the PCR totalled 60 Vbeta and 13 Jbeta. Original processing notes: Later, tens of millions of unique TCR beta chains were counted in an analysis, and around 11 million of them were shared. The protocol was immunoSEQ multiplex PCR, while the TCRdb copy is restricted to in-frame clones and leaves out a portion. The V and J calls and clone size were taken over from that table, and D and trimming were inferred from the DNA. The sample holds about 190,000 clones, around 84% seen once. Study-wide results and caveats: Associated with cytomegalovirus, according to the listing, were 150 to 200 TCR beta chains. In an earlier analysis, productive rearrangement rates for most beta V segments clustered near 87% or 30%. Later, an analysis found that common viral pathogens appeared to be linked with several of the most significant clusters.

This sequence joins TRBV19 and TRBJ1-1; D remains ambiguous. The receptor comes from a man in his forties in good health and CMV-seropositive. The sequencing input was PBMCs. The CDR3 bases are TGTGCCAGTAGTCCCTTGGCCGTGAACACTGAAGCTTTCTTT. It codes for CASSPLAVNTEAFF. Full variable domain (missing parts from reference TRBV19 and TRBJ1-1): DGGITQSPKYLFRKEGQNVTLSCEQNLNHDAMYWYRQDPGQGLRLIYYSQIVNDFQKGDIAEGYSVSREKKESFPLTVTSAQKNPTAFYLCASSPLAVNTEAFFGQGTRLTVV.